This T cell receptor (beta chain) was captured in a study of radiotherapy plus CTLA-4 blockade in lung cancer. The study, taken as a whole, reports: Radiotherapy plus ipilimumab was followed by expansion in blood of tumor-derived TCR clones.

This clone was detected a few times. Its antigen remains unknown. Method: immunoSEQ multiplex PCR; TCRdb's copy keeps in-frame clones and lacks some. The sample gives 30,000 to 45,000 clones, 60% to 75% of which show up once; 8.5% to 9% is in the top ten. Germline CDR1 and CDR2: MNHNY and SVGAGI (reference sequence). The CDR3 contains 13 residues. V was clipped by 3 bases and J by 4 bases, with 8 bases between them. The chain uses TRBV6-6 and TRBJ2-3; D might be TRBD1 or TRBD2, each matching 5 bases. This sample comprised peripheral blood, obtained from a patient treated with radiotherapy plus ipilimumab. The clonotype comes from a human donor with non-small cell lung cancer who had stable disease on radiotherapy plus ipilimumab. CDR3 sequence reads: CASSYLGPDTQYF. In nucleotides, the CDR3 is TGTGCCAGCAGTTATTTGGGACCAGATACGCAGTATTTT.